These 3 T cell receptor beta chains came from one sample sequenced in a study of CD8+ T cells in alopecia areata. Investigators isolated RNA and reverse transcribed it into cDNA to act as the sequencing template. Using immunoSEQ multiplex PCR, the repertoire was profiled, and TCRdb retains in-frame clones only, with some absent. The repertoire holds about 140,000 clones, with approximately 60% as singletons. The sample was CD8+ T cells sorted from blood. These TCRs come from a human donor in good health.

This chain uses TRBV27 with TRBJ1-5; no reliable D call. CDR1 and CDR2 from the germline V gene are MNHEY and SMNVEV (reference sequence). Trimming removed 4 bases at V and 7 bases at J, with 14 bases between. The CDR3 sequence is 14 residues long. CDR3: CASSSLGRWQPQHF. The DNA of the CDR3 is TGTGCCAGCAGTTCGCTGGGAAGGTGGCAGCCCCAGCATTTT.

This chain joins TRBV27 and TRBJ2-3, with TRBD2 identical over 8 bases. CDR3 size: 16 residues. Trimming cost V 3 bases and J 1 base; bases outside gene matches: 6. The germline V gene has CDR1 MNHEY and CDR2 SMNVEV (reference sequence). The CDR3, as DNA: TGTGCCAGCAGTTTTAACCCTAGCGGGCGCACAGATACGCAGTATTTT. This translates into CASSFNPSGRTDTQYF.

A few counts support this clone. The chain links TRBV29-1 to TRBJ2-7; 8 bases agree with TRBD2. This CDR3 has 13 amino acids. Unmatched junction bases numbered 3, after V lost 5 bases and J lost 0 bases. CDR1 is SQVTM, CDR2 ANQGSEA, per germline. In DNA form, the CDR3 reads TGCAGCGTTAATAGCGGGATCTCCTACGAGCAGTACTTC. Its translation is CSVNSGISYEQYF.